A single sample is the source of the 13 T cell receptor beta chains below, sequenced in a study of cytomegalovirus exposure and HLA in healthy donors. The study ran its PCR with 60 Vbeta and 13 Jbeta primers. TCRdb's copy holds only in-frame clones and misses some; the assay was immunoSEQ multiplex PCR. This sample has about 150,000 clones; approximately 75% occur once, and the top ten carry 2.8%. The sample consisted of PBMCs. Source of these receptors: a man between 18 and 35 years old in good health and CMV-seronegative.

J is TRBJ2-7 and V is TRBV11-2; D is possibly TRBD1 (6 bases). Germline CDR1 and CDR2: SGHAT and FQNNGV. The CDR3 has 15 residues. The germline V and J ends were trimmed by 4 bases and 0 bases, with 13 bases remaining between them. The CDR3 DNA reads as TGTGCCAGCAGCTCACCCGGGACAAGCTCCTACGAGCAGTACTTC. Protein: CASSSPGTSSYEQYF.

The chain is built from TRBV10-3 and TRBJ1-2; 7 positions agree with TRBD1. With V trimmed by 7 bases and J by 8 bases, 7 bases remained unmatched. This CDR3 is built from 12 residues. Germline V gene data show CDR1 as ENHRY and CDR2 as SYGVKD. The CDR3 spells CAIMGTVSGYTF. The DNA of the CDR3 is TGTGCCATCATGGGGACAGTAAGCGGCTACACCTTC.

The chain combines TRBV4-2 with TRBJ1-1; TRBD1 is a possible D gene (5 bases). This CDR3 spans 14 amino acids. V lost 0 bases and J lost 4, with 9 bases in between. Germline V gene sequence: CDR1 LGHNA, CDR2 YNFKEQ. The CDR3 sequence: CASSQDRGGTEAFF. The DNA for the CDR3 is TGTGCCAGCAGCCAAGATCGGGGGGGCACTGAAGCTTTCTTT.

The gene calls are TRBV25-1 and TRBJ2-7, with no clear D. Trimming took 6 bases from V and 2 from J, leaving 5 bases between them. Germline V CDR1 and CDR2: MGHDK, SYGVNS. This CDR3 is built from 11 residues. CDR3 DNA sequence: TGTGCCAGCAGCAGGACCTACGAGCAGTACTTC. It translates to CASSRTYEQYF.

The J gene is TRBJ2-5, the V gene TRBV5-1; 9 bases fit TRBD2. Germline-derived CDR1 and CDR2 are SGHRS and YFSETQ. The CDR3 runs to 16 residues. V was pared by 0 bases and J by 4 bases, with 7 bases of the junction left unmatched. The CDR3 nucleotides read TGCGCCAGCAGCTTGGGTCCAGCGGGGGGTCCAGAGACCCAGTACTTC. Translation: CASSLGPAGGPETQYF.

The J gene is TRBJ2-3, the V gene TRBV7-2, with D possibly matching TRBD2 (5 bases). CDR3 length: 14 amino acids. With 2 bases removed from V and 6 bases from J, the gap between germline ends came to 12 bases. Germline V gives CDR1 SGHTA, CDR2 FQGNSA. Written as DNA, the CDR3 is TGTGCCAGCAGCTTACTCCCTAGCATGGATACGCAGTATTTT. Its protein product is CASSLLPSMDTQYF.

The rearrangement links TRBV6-5 to TRBJ1-2, with TRBD1 identical over 10 bases. V lost 2 bases to trimming and J lost 8 bases; unmatched junction nucleotides: 2. Germline V gene data show CDR1 as MNHEY and CDR2 as SVGAGI. The CDR3 length is 13 residues. CDR3 sequence: CASSYGDRGGYTF. CDR3 DNA: TGTGCCAGCAGTTACGGGGACAGGGGCGGCTACACCTTC.

The CDR3 is CASSPRTGWFVGAFF. The CDR3 DNA reads as TGTGCCAGCAGCCCTAGGACAGGGTGGTTCGTTGGAGCTTTCTTT. The genes are TRBV7-9 and TRBJ1-1; 8 nucleotides align to TRBD1. Germline CDR1 SEHNR, CDR2 FQNEAQ (reference sequence). J was trimmed by 10 bases and V by 5 bases; bases with no gene match: 15. The CDR3 is made up of 15 amino acids.

The chain carries TRBV11-2 and TRBJ1-1, with 7 bases aligning to TRBD1. The junction had 4 bases not matched to a gene; V was cut back by 5 bases and J by 1 base. The length of the CDR3 is 14 residues. Germline CDR1 is SGHAT and CDR2 is FQNNGV. CDR3 loop: CASSQQGKNTEAFF. Written as DNA, the CDR3 is TGTGCCAGCAGCCAACAGGGGAAGAACACTGAAGCTTTCTTT.

This clone showed up just a few times. This chain's CDR3 is CASSRQFSGEKLFF. The CDR3 nucleotides are TGTGCCAGTAGTCGACAATTCTCCGGTGAAAAACTGTTTTTT. The chain joins TRBV19 to TRBJ1-4; D unresolved. The V end lost 5 bases, the J end lost 7 bases, and 14 bases lay between the germline ends. The CDR3 is 14 residues long. CDR1 and CDR2 (germline): LNHDA, SQIVND (reference sequence).

This clone was seen a single time. The J gene is TRBJ2-7, the V gene TRBV10-1; TRBD1 aligns across 9 bases. V lost 4 bases and J lost 9; bases outside the gene matches: 4. Germline V gene sequence: CDR1 WNHNN, CDR2 SYGVQD (reference sequence). The CDR3 runs 12 residues. The DNA for the CDR3 is TGCGCCAGCAGTGCTGGGACAGGGAGGCAGTACGTC. The encoded protein is CASSAGTGRQYV.

This chain uses TRBV7-8 with TRBJ2-7, with D possibly matching TRBD1 (7 bases). V lost 5 bases to trimming and J lost 4 bases, with 18 bases between them. The CDR3 sequence is 15 residues long. CDR1 SGHVS and CDR2 FQNEAQ come from the germline V gene. CDR3 sequence reads: CASSARGVDLYEQYV. In DNA, the CDR3 is TGTGCCAGCAGCGCCAGGGGGGTAGATTTATACGAGCAGTACGTC.

This clone appeared a few times. The chain carries TRBV30 and TRBJ2-3; 9 positions match TRBD1. This CDR3 contains 14 residues. In germline, CDR1 is GTSNPN, CDR2 SVGIG (reference sequence). J gave up 4 bases and V 1 base, and 3 bases lay outside the gene matches. The CDR3 loop is CAWSGQGGADTQYF. CDR3 DNA: TGTGCCTGGAGTGGACAGGGGGGTGCAGATACGCAGTATTTT.